This T cell receptor (beta chain) was sequenced during a study of human T cells and chemical hapten exposure. TCRdb used MiXCR to reprocess the RACE reads, holding one entry per CDR3 protein. The table shows about 400,000 distinct CDR3 sequences, with about 6% occurring only once. The CDR3 has 15 residues. Trimming cost V 6 bases and J 1 base; bases outside gene matches: 8. CDR1 SQVTM and CDR2 ANQGSEA come from the germline V gene. Time point in this sample: patch test 2, 6 weeks after DPC sensitization. Treatment in this sample: therapeutic diphenylcyclopropenone sensitization with weekly scalp DPC. There are many counts of this clonotype.

The sample was whole blood, taken in connection with sensitization to the hapten diphenylcyclopropenone (DPC). This clonotype was sampled from a woman aged 18-30 years with alopecia areata. Some clones in this sample may be carry-over from other donors' samples. This chain joins TRBV29-1 and TRBJ2-2, with 7 bases that match TRBD1. The CDR3 region has the DNA TGCAGCGTCCTGGGGACAGCCAAGAACACCGGGGAGCTGTTTTTT. Amino acids: CSVLGTAKNTGELFF.